This T cell receptor beta chain derives from a study of beta chain features in type 1 diabetes. Findings of the study overall: When VDJ junctions were examined, type 1 diabetes patients showed fewer insertions and more deletions. Still unanswered here is whether HLA type influences TCRB rearrangement.

Reverse transcription of all isolated RNA meant that expressed TCRB transcripts were sequenced. TCRdb's table, derived via immunoSEQ multiplex PCR, lists solely in-frame clones and lacks some. The repertoire consists of just over 600,000 clones, with about a sixth occurring once and the leading ten covering about 0.093%. The length of the CDR3 is 15 residues. Looked up from germline, CDR1 is SGHTA and CDR2 is FQGTGA. The trim removed 7 bases at V and 8 bases at J, leaving 9 bases unmatched. With regard to this clone: Its antigen remains unidentified.

This sequence originates from a young man in good health. The rearrangement links TRBV7-3 to TRBJ2-1, with 12 positions matching TRBD2. Material: naive CD4+ T cells from blood. The CDR3 bases are TGTGCCAGCAACCCTAGCGGGAGGGCCTGGGATGAGCAGTTCTTC. Protein product: CASNPSGRAWDEQFF.